This T cell receptor beta chain is drawn from a study of graft-versus-host responses after intestinal transplantation. Study-wide background: Grafts that recipients had were multivisceral, liver-intestinal, or isolated intestinal transplants.

Points on this clone: The target antigen is unknown.

Clones were read by immunoSEQ multiplex PCR, and TCRdb kept only the in-frame ones, dropping some. The profile shows about 120,000 clones, just under 95% of them singletons. This specimen consisted of unstimulated CD4+ T cells sorted from spleen or lymph node cells, obtained before intestinal transplant. The TCR sequence derives from a human donor who received an intestinal transplant.

CDR3 residues: CAWSWGGRETQYF. CDR3 DNA: TGTGCCTGGAGCTGGGGGGGGCGGGAGACCCAGTACTTC. This sequence joins TRBV30 and TRBJ2-5; D might be TRBD2 (7 bases). Germline-derived CDR1 and CDR2 are GTSNPN and SVGIG (reference sequence). V was cut by 3 bases and J by 5 bases, with 13 bases left in between. The CDR3 spans 13 residues.